These T cell receptor beta chains were read from a single sample in a study of T-cell reconstitution after alpha-beta-depleted transplantation in children. Via MiXCR, TCRdb re-called the PCR reads, giving one row per CDR3 protein. The sample shows some 830,000 distinct CDR3 sequences, less than 20% of them seen only once. Sequencing used PBMCs, mostly from graft donor cells, obtained 360 days after TCRalphabeta/CD19-depleted stem cell transplant. These receptors were obtained from a male patient younger than 18 who had a stem cell transplant for acute lymphoblastic leukemia, so the T cells may come from the graft donor. Both conserved end residues are part of each CDR3. Each record gives: V gene, J gene, clone size, D gene, CDR3 DNA, CDR3 protein. A D gene is named only where the DNA matches it firmly. For some rows the clone size is stated as once, few or many, or as a class when expanded; others skip it.

v_gene: TRBV18
j_gene: TRBJ2-3
abundance: .
d_gene: .
CDR3nt: TGTGCCAGCTCAACCCGGAGGGGCACAGATACGCAGTATTTT
CDR3aa: CASSTRRGTDTQYF

v_gene: TRBV9
j_gene: TRBJ1-1
abundance: .
d_gene: .
CDR3nt: TGTGCCAGCAGCGCCCCCCCCCCGGGCGTGAACACTGAAGCTTTCTTT
CDR3aa: CASSAPPPGVNTEAFF

v_gene: TRBV5-6
j_gene: TRBJ2-3
abundance: many
d_gene: .
CDR3nt: TGTGCCAGCAGCCTCCTGACTTATACTAGCACAGATACGCAGTATTTT
CDR3aa: CASSLLTYTSTDTQYF

v_gene: TRBV5-1
j_gene: TRBJ1-4
abundance: few
d_gene: .
CDR3nt: TGCGCCAGCAGCTTGGCCCAGGGGTTCGATAATGAAAAACTGTTTTTT
CDR3aa: CASSLAQGFDNEKLFF

v_gene: TRBV3-1
j_gene: TRBJ2-1
abundance: .
d_gene: TRBD2
CDR3nt: TGTGCCAGCAGCCAAGAAATCGGACTAGCGGGACTCCCTGAGCAGTTCTTC
CDR3aa: CASSQEIGLAGLPEQFF

v_gene: TRBV20-1
j_gene: TRBJ1-2
abundance: few
d_gene: .
CDR3nt: TGCAGTGCCTACGACAGAGGGATTGTTTGGGGCTACACCTTC
CDR3aa: CSAYDRGIVWGYTF

v_gene: TRBV21-1
j_gene: TRBJ2-1
abundance: .
d_gene: .
CDR3nt: TGTGCCAGCAGCGAAAGAAGGACTAGCGGAAATTACAATGAGCAGTTCTTC
CDR3aa: CASSERRTSGNYNEQFF

v_gene: TRBV7-2
j_gene: TRBJ2-1
abundance: .
d_gene: TRBD2
CDR3nt: TGTGCCAGCAGCTATAGCGGGAGAACCTACAATGAGCAGTTCTTC
CDR3aa: CASSYSGRTYNEQFF

v_gene: TRBV19
j_gene: TRBJ2-7
abundance: once
d_gene: .
CDR3nt: TGTGCGATCCGAAACTACGAGCAGTACTTC
CDR3aa: CAIRNYEQYF

v_gene: TRBV5-1
j_gene: TRBJ2-1
abundance: .
d_gene: .
CDR3nt: TGCGCCAGCAGCTTGGAGACTTCACAGTTCTTC
CDR3aa: CASSLETSQFF

v_gene: TRBV5-1
j_gene: TRBJ2-1
abundance: many
d_gene: .
CDR3nt: TGCGCCAGCAGGGTTGCCGATGAGCAGTTCTTC
CDR3aa: CASRVADEQFF

v_gene: TRBV7-9
j_gene: TRBJ1-2
abundance: few
d_gene: TRBD1
CDR3nt: TGTGCCAGCAGCCTAAGGACAGGGGGCCTCTACACCTTC
CDR3aa: CASSLRTGGLYTF

v_gene: TRBV20-1
j_gene: TRBJ2-5
abundance: few
d_gene: .
CDR3nt: TGCAGTGCTAGAGATTGGAGGGCGGGGGAGACCCAGTACTTC
CDR3aa: CSARDWRAGETQYF

v_gene: TRBV29-1
j_gene: TRBJ2-3
abundance: many
d_gene: .
CDR3nt: TGCAGCGTTGTTACCATGGGCAGGGCCACAGATACGCAGTATTTT
CDR3aa: CSVVTMGRATDTQYF

v_gene: TRBV5-1
j_gene: TRBJ2-2
abundance: few
d_gene: TRBD2
CDR3nt: TGCGCCAGCAGCGTGACTAGCGGGAGGACCGGGGAGCTGTTTTTT
CDR3aa: CASSVTSGRTGELFF

v_gene: TRBV12-3/TRBV12-4
j_gene: TRBJ1-5
abundance: few
d_gene: .
CDR3nt: TGTGCCAGCAGGGGTCGGGTGGGTCAGCCCCAGCATTTT
CDR3aa: CASRGRVGQPQHF

v_gene: TRBV7-2
j_gene: TRBJ2-1
abundance: few
d_gene: .
CDR3nt: TGTGCCAGCAGCTTAGAGGGGACCCCTTACAATGAGCAGTTCTTC
CDR3aa: CASSLEGTPYNEQFF

v_gene: TRBV5-1
j_gene: TRBJ1-2
abundance: few
d_gene: .
CDR3nt: TGCGCCAGCAGCTTGGGCTTCACCTATGGCTACACCTTC
CDR3aa: CASSLGFTYGYTF

v_gene: TRBV11-2
j_gene: TRBJ2-3
abundance: .
d_gene: TRBD1
CDR3nt: TGTGCCAGCAGCTGGACAGGGGTTAGGGCAGATACGCAGTATTTT
CDR3aa: CASSWTGVRADTQYF

v_gene: TRBV12-3/TRBV12-4
j_gene: TRBJ2-7
abundance: .
d_gene: .
CDR3nt: TGTGCCAGCAGTTCTCCGGGGGTACGGGGGTACGAGCAGTACTTC
CDR3aa: CASSSPGVRGYEQYF

v_gene: TRBV5-6
j_gene: TRBJ2-1
abundance: .
d_gene: TRBD1
CDR3nt: TGTGCCAGCAGCTGGGGACAGGGGAGCAATGAGCAGTTCTTC
CDR3aa: CASSWGQGSNEQFF

v_gene: TRBV7-2
j_gene: TRBJ1-4
abundance: .
d_gene: TRBD1
CDR3nt: TGTGCCAGCAGCCTGGGACAGTATAATGAAAAACTGTTTTTT
CDR3aa: CASSLGQYNEKLFF

v_gene: TRBV18
j_gene: TRBJ1-1
abundance: .
d_gene: .
CDR3nt: TGTGCCAGCTCACCTAGGGAGCGGATGAACACTGAAGCTTTCTTT
CDR3aa: CASSPRERMNTEAFF

v_gene: TRBV12-3/TRBV12-4
j_gene: TRBJ2-6
abundance: few
d_gene: TRBD1
CDR3nt: TGTGCCAGCAGCCGAACCGGGACAGGGCCTGGGGCCAACGTCCTGACTTTC
CDR3aa: CASSRTGTGPGANVLTF

v_gene: TRBV15
j_gene: TRBJ2-7
abundance: many
d_gene: .
CDR3nt: TGTGCCACCAGCAGAGCGCAAAGGGTCGGCGAGCAGTACTTC
CDR3aa: CATSRAQRVGEQYF

v_gene: TRBV29-1
j_gene: TRBJ1-2
abundance: few
d_gene: .
CDR3nt: TGCAGCGTTCATGGAATTCCCGCGGGTCTTCACCATGGCTACACCTTC
CDR3aa: CSVHGIPAGLHHGYTF

v_gene: TRBV20-1
j_gene: TRBJ2-3
abundance: few
d_gene: .
CDR3nt: TGCAGTGCTAGATCCGACTATACCCGCACAGATACGCAGTATTTT
CDR3aa: CSARSDYTRTDTQYF

v_gene: TRBV6-5
j_gene: TRBJ2-1
abundance: .
d_gene: .
CDR3nt: TGTGCCAGCAGTTACTCGCGGAACAATGAGCAGTTCTTC
CDR3aa: CASSYSRNNEQFF

v_gene: TRBV12-3/TRBV12-4
j_gene: TRBJ1-2
abundance: few
d_gene: TRBD1
CDR3nt: TGTGCCAGCAGTTTTAGGGGGCTTCCCTATGGCTACACCTTC
CDR3aa: CASSFRGLPYGYTF

v_gene: TRBV5-1
j_gene: TRBJ2-5
abundance: few
d_gene: TRBD2
CDR3nt: TGCGCCAGCAGCTCCTCTCTAGCGGGAGTCCCGAAGACCCAGTACTTC
CDR3aa: CASSSSLAGVPKTQYF

v_gene: TRBV25-1
j_gene: TRBJ1-4
abundance: few
d_gene: .
CDR3nt: TGTGCCAGCAGTGACGGGATAAAACTGTTTTTT
CDR3aa: CASSDGIKLFF

v_gene: TRBV29-1
j_gene: TRBJ2-2
abundance: few
d_gene: TRBD2
CDR3nt: TGCAGCGCCGGACGTCTAGCGGGAGAGGGAAACACCGGGGAGCTGTTTTTT
CDR3aa: CSAGRLAGEGNTGELFF

v_gene: TRBV5-1
j_gene: TRBJ2-1
abundance: many
d_gene: .
CDR3nt: TGCGCCAGCAGCTTGGCGGGTAGTGAGCAGTTCTTC
CDR3aa: CASSLAGSEQFF

v_gene: TRBV19
j_gene: TRBJ2-3
abundance: .
d_gene: .
CDR3nt: TGTGCCAGTAGTATCAGGGGACCAGATACGCAGTATTTT
CDR3aa: CASSIRGPDTQYF